Listed below are T cell receptor beta chains from one sample, sequenced in a study of identical twins. One entry per CDR3 protein, called by TCRdb with MiXCR from the 5' RACE reads. The top ten hold 4% to 4.5% of the sample, which has 700,000 or so distinct CDR3 sequences, 20% to 25% seen once. The sample was also reused in another study, on T cells expressing NK-cell markers.

The material sequenced was PBMCs. These receptor sequences come from a woman between 18 and 29 years old in good health. Both conserved end residues are part of each CDR3. A D gene is named only where the DNA matches it firmly. Clone size is given for some rows only: seen once, a few or many times, or a class if the clone is expanded.

clone_size: many; j_call: TRBJ2-5; v_call: TRBV7-2; d_call: TRBD1; cdr3_nt: TGTGCCAGCAGCTTAATCGGGACAGGGGTTGAGACCCAGTACTTC; cdr3_aa: CASSLIGTGVETQYF
clone_size: .; j_call: TRBJ2-7; v_call: TRBV29-1; d_call: .; cdr3_nt: TGCAGCGTTCATGGGGGGCACGAGCAGTACTTC; cdr3_aa: CSVHGGHEQYF
clone_size: many; j_call: TRBJ1-1; v_call: TRBV5-1; d_call: .; cdr3_nt: TGCGCCAGCAGCCCAAGGACCGGTATTGCTGAAGCTTTCTTT; cdr3_aa: CASSPRTGIAEAFF
clone_size: .; j_call: TRBJ2-2; v_call: TRBV2; d_call: .; cdr3_nt: TGTGCCAGCAGGGAGGAGGGGGAGCTGTTTTTT; cdr3_aa: CASREEGELFF
clone_size: .; j_call: TRBJ2-7; v_call: TRBV10-3; d_call: .; cdr3_nt: TGTGCCATCATGGGCGGGGGCCACGAGCAGTACTTC; cdr3_aa: CAIMGGGHEQYF
clone_size: many; j_call: TRBJ1-5; v_call: TRBV27; d_call: .; cdr3_nt: TGTGCCAGCAGGATGGGATTTAGCAATCAGCCCCAGCATTTT; cdr3_aa: CASRMGFSNQPQHF
clone_size: .; j_call: TRBJ2-3; v_call: TRBV11-3; d_call: .; cdr3_nt: TGTGCCAGCAGCTTAGATCACGGCGCCAATACGCAGTATTTT; cdr3_aa: CASSLDHGANTQYF
clone_size: few; j_call: TRBJ2-3; v_call: TRBV7-2; d_call: TRBD1; cdr3_nt: TGTGCCAGCAGCTCTGACAGGGGGCCCTTCTCAGATACGCAGTATTTT; cdr3_aa: CASSSDRGPFSDTQYF
clone_size: .; j_call: TRBJ2-1; v_call: TRBV20-1; d_call: TRBD2; cdr3_nt: TGCAGTGCTATTAAGACTAGCGGGACCAATGAGCAGTTCTTC; cdr3_aa: CSAIKTSGTNEQFF
clone_size: few; j_call: TRBJ1-1; v_call: TRBV7-9; d_call: .; cdr3_nt: TGTGCCAGCAGCCCCCGACAGGCGGGGAACACTGAAGCTTTCTTT; cdr3_aa: CASSPRQAGNTEAFF
clone_size: few; j_call: TRBJ1-5; v_call: TRBV6-1; d_call: .; cdr3_nt: TGTGCCAGCAGCCAGGACATTCGGCGGAATCAGCCCCAGCATTTT; cdr3_aa: CASSQDIRRNQPQHF
clone_size: few; j_call: TRBJ2-5; v_call: TRBV6-1; d_call: TRBD1; cdr3_nt: TGTGCCAGCAGAGAGACAGGGCAAGAGACCCAGTACTTC; cdr3_aa: CASRETGQETQYF
clone_size: many; j_call: TRBJ1-1; v_call: TRBV18; d_call: .; cdr3_nt: TGTGCCAGCTCACCGCTCAGGGTTCGGGACACTGAAGCTTTCTTT; cdr3_aa: CASSPLRVRDTEAFF
clone_size: .; j_call: TRBJ1-2; v_call: TRBV20-1; d_call: TRBD1; cdr3_nt: TGCAGTGCTGGTAGACAGGGTGTCTATGGCTACACCTTC; cdr3_aa: CSAGRQGVYGYTF
clone_size: many; j_call: TRBJ2-1; v_call: TRBV29-1; d_call: .; cdr3_nt: TGCAGCGGACTAGTGCTGACTGAGCAGTTCTTC; cdr3_aa: CSGLVLTEQFF
clone_size: few; j_call: TRBJ2-5; v_call: TRBV7-8; d_call: .; cdr3_nt: TGTGCCAGCAGCTTAGTTCGGGTGGCGGAGACCCAGTACTTC; cdr3_aa: CASSLVRVAETQYF
clone_size: .; j_call: TRBJ2-2; v_call: TRBV20-1; d_call: .; cdr3_nt: TGCAGTGCGGGCCGGGACCTCAACCCCGGGGAGCTGTTTTTT; cdr3_aa: CSAGRDLNPGELFF
clone_size: few; j_call: TRBJ2-1; v_call: TRBV28; d_call: TRBD1; cdr3_nt: TGTGCCAGCAGTCTACGACAGGGGAGTAATGAGCAGTTCTTC; cdr3_aa: CASSLRQGSNEQFF
clone_size: many; j_call: TRBJ2-7; v_call: TRBV20-1; d_call: .; cdr3_nt: TGCAGTGCTCCGGACCAAACCTACGAGCAGTACTTC; cdr3_aa: CSAPDQTYEQYF
clone_size: .; j_call: TRBJ2-6; v_call: TRBV10-2; d_call: .; cdr3_nt: TGCGCCAGCAGGGGCGACGCGGTCTCTGGGGCCAACGTCCTGACTTTC; cdr3_aa: CASRGDAVSGANVLTF
clone_size: .; j_call: TRBJ2-1; v_call: TRBV5-1; d_call: TRBD2; cdr3_nt: TGCGCCAGCAGCTTCGAGCGGGAGATAGTCGATGAGCAGTTCTTC; cdr3_aa: CASSFEREIVDEQFF
clone_size: few; j_call: TRBJ2-1; v_call: TRBV29-1; d_call: TRBD2; cdr3_nt: TGCAGCGTTGACCGCCCGACTAGCGGGAGAAGAAATGAGCAGTTCTTC; cdr3_aa: CSVDRPTSGRRNEQFF
clone_size: .; j_call: TRBJ2-1; v_call: TRBV7-2; d_call: .; cdr3_nt: TGTGCCAGCAGCAAATTACCAAGCAGCTACAATGAGCAGTTCTTC; cdr3_aa: CASSKLPSSYNEQFF
clone_size: .; j_call: TRBJ2-3; v_call: TRBV5-5; d_call: .; cdr3_nt: TGTGCCAGCAGCTTGGTTCTGTCTCGAGCTGGAGCGCAGTATTTT; cdr3_aa: CASSLVLSRAGAQYF
clone_size: once; j_call: TRBJ2-7; v_call: TRBV12-3/TRBV12-4; d_call: .; cdr3_nt: TGTGCCAGCAGTTTAGAGTACACCTACGAGCAGTACTTC; cdr3_aa: CASSLEYTYEQYF
clone_size: few; j_call: TRBJ2-3; v_call: TRBV12-3/TRBV12-4; d_call: .; cdr3_nt: TGTGCCAGCAGCGGCCAAATCCGTCGACGCGGAGATACGCAGTATTTT; cdr3_aa: CASSGQIRRRGDTQYF
clone_size: many; j_call: TRBJ1-2; v_call: TRBV6-5; d_call: .; cdr3_nt: TGTGCCAGCTCGGACACCTATGGCTACACCTTC; cdr3_aa: CASSDTYGYTF
clone_size: few; j_call: TRBJ2-2; v_call: TRBV7-8; d_call: .; cdr3_nt: TGTGCCAGCAGCTTAGCTAGGGCCGGGGAGCTGTTTTTT; cdr3_aa: CASSLARAGELFF
clone_size: .; j_call: TRBJ1-1; v_call: TRBV19; d_call: TRBD1; cdr3_nt: TGTGCCAGTAGTATTGGGACAGGGGAGACTTTCTTT; cdr3_aa: CASSIGTGETFF
clone_size: few; j_call: TRBJ2-5; v_call: TRBV12-3/TRBV12-4; d_call: TRBD2; cdr3_nt: TGTGCCAGCAGCTCTCGCGGGAGGGAAGAGACCCAGTACTTC; cdr3_aa: CASSSRGREETQYF
clone_size: .; j_call: TRBJ2-7; v_call: TRBV20-1; d_call: .; cdr3_nt: TGCAGTACCTACGATGGGACCTACGAGCAGTACTTC; cdr3_aa: CSTYDGTYEQYF
clone_size: few; j_call: TRBJ1-5; v_call: TRBV20-1; d_call: .; cdr3_nt: TGCAGTGCTCAGGTCGGGCAGACCTTCAATCAGCCCCAGCATTTT; cdr3_aa: CSAQVGQTFNQPQHF
clone_size: few; j_call: TRBJ1-1; v_call: TRBV12-3/TRBV12-4; d_call: .; cdr3_nt: TGTGCCAGCAGTTTTTTGAGACACGAGAACACTGAAGCTTTCTTT; cdr3_aa: CASSFLRHENTEAFF
clone_size: .; j_call: TRBJ2-5; v_call: TRBV12-3/TRBV12-4; d_call: TRBD2; cdr3_nt: TGTGCCAGCAGTTTATGGGAGGGGACCCAGTACTTC; cdr3_aa: CASSLWEGTQYF
clone_size: .; j_call: TRBJ2-5; v_call: TRBV11-2; d_call: .; cdr3_nt: TGTGCCAGCAGCCACTCCCCAGGGAGACAAGAGACCCAGTACTTC; cdr3_aa: CASSHSPGRQETQYF
clone_size: .; j_call: TRBJ1-4; v_call: TRBV6-1; d_call: .; cdr3_nt: TGTGCCAGCGCTTTGAGGACGGTGGCGTCTGGTGAAAAACTGTTTTTT; cdr3_aa: CASALRTVASGEKLFF
clone_size: few; j_call: TRBJ2-1; v_call: TRBV5-6; d_call: TRBD1; cdr3_nt: TGTGCCAGCAGCACCCTGGGACAGGGGGAGAATGAGCAGTTCTTC; cdr3_aa: CASSTLGQGENEQFF
clone_size: few; j_call: TRBJ2-7; v_call: TRBV5-1; d_call: .; cdr3_nt: TGCGCCAGCAGCCGTGCTGGTCAGGAATCCACCTACGAGCAGTACTTC; cdr3_aa: CASSRAGQESTYEQYF
clone_size: many; j_call: TRBJ2-7; v_call: TRBV5-1; d_call: .; cdr3_nt: TGTGCCAGCAGTTTATCCGGGAGTCCCTACGAGCAGTACTTC; cdr3_aa: CASSLSGSPYEQYF
clone_size: .; j_call: TRBJ2-1; v_call: TRBV21-1; d_call: .; cdr3_nt: TGTGCCAGCAGCAAAAGCGGGCAGTTCTTC; cdr3_aa: CASSKSGQFF
clone_size: .; j_call: TRBJ1-6; v_call: TRBV7-2; d_call: .; cdr3_nt: TGTGCCAGCAGCGTAGGCGTACGATCACCCCTCCACTTT; cdr3_aa: CASSVGVRSPLHF
clone_size: .; j_call: TRBJ2-1; v_call: TRBV7-9; d_call: .; cdr3_nt: TGTGCCAGCAGGGGACTCCCCTCTTACAATGAGCAGTTCTTC; cdr3_aa: CASRGLPSYNEQFF
clone_size: .; j_call: TRBJ2-7; v_call: TRBV7-9; d_call: .; cdr3_nt: TGTGCCAGCAGTCAAAATCGGCCTCTCTACGAGCAGTACTTC; cdr3_aa: CASSQNRPLYEQYF
clone_size: .; j_call: TRBJ2-5; v_call: TRBV10-3; d_call: TRBD2; cdr3_nt: TGTGCCATCAGGAGCGGGAGCGGAGAGACCCAGTACTTC; cdr3_aa: CAIRSGSGETQYF
clone_size: .; j_call: TRBJ2-7; v_call: TRBV10-3; d_call: .; cdr3_nt: TGTGCCATCAGTGATTCGACATCCCTCGTGATATTCGAGCAGTACTTC; cdr3_aa: CAISDSTSLVIFEQYF
clone_size: .; j_call: TRBJ2-7; v_call: TRBV20-1; d_call: .; cdr3_nt: TGCAGTGCTAGAAATCCTATTTGGGACAACGAGCAGTACTTC; cdr3_aa: CSARNPIWDNEQYF